One T cell receptor beta chain is described in this entry. The target of this receptor is not known. Base qualities are not at hand, and no much larger clone is one base apart. The entry originates in a study of cytomegalovirus exposure and HLA in healthy donors (TCRdb year 2017). About the investigation overall: The 650 to 750 repertoires of the first cohort and the roughly 110 validation repertoires were produced on the same platform, according to a later analysis. Besides the first cohort of 550 to 750 subjects, a separate validation cohort made up of roughly 130 different subjects was used. The study combined high-throughput TCR immunosequencing, statistical association of individual TCRs with disease status, and machine learning to predict cytomegalovirus infection status. The study was designed to test whether signatures of past pathogen exposure could be identified by cataloging public T cell receptors. Results and caveats for the whole study, not just this receptor: In both the original and validation cohorts, the classifier was reported to diagnose cytomegalovirus status with high specificity and sensitivity. A later analysis had no HLA typing for the validation cohort, so co-occurrence there was scored across all 110 or so repertoires. The authors suggested that the approach could potentially be extended to other disease states and immunological phenotypes. While some public TCRs were present in many individuals, most TCR sequences turned up only very rarely across donors. In the study, some 180 TCR beta chains were listed as associated with cytomegalovirus. In a later analysis, TCRs clustered in the first cohort were found to also tend to co-occur in the approximately 110 validation repertoires, with about 94% of cluster scores above 0. A few of the identified cytomegalovirus-associated TCR beta chains were confirmed in vitro to be specific for cytomegalovirus antigens.

Library preparation was by the immunoSEQ multiplex PCR assay. Per the original workflow: A statistical classification framework was developed to diagnose cytomegalovirus status using the catalog of TCR beta chain sequences. In TCRdb, the immuneACCESS table is reduced to in-frame sequences with V and J assigned. These tables do not hold every clone; where another copy was compared, an unresolved V gene accounts for under half, and the others remain unexplained. The D gene and trimming were derived from the DNA, and the V and J assignments and clone size from that table. The sample table holds some 70,000 clones, of which around 88% were seen once. Roughly 1.8% of the sample is taken by the ten largest. Donors formed part of the validation cohort, which comprised 120 subjects and was distinct from the first cohort of 666 subjects. The V end loses 4 bases and the J end loses 4 bases, and a stretch of 17 bases separates them. The CDR3 numbers 16 residues from cysteine through phenylalanine. The DNA shown is the 48-base CDR3, in frame from base 1. The germline V gene encodes CDR1 SGHDT and CDR2 YYEEEE.

The specimen sequenced was PBMCs. The chain employs TRBV5-6 and TRBJ2-2; the D gene is perhaps TRBD2, on 7 matching bases. The TCR was taken from a woman aged 18-35 years in good health and CMV-seronegative. The DNA is TGTGCCAGCAGCCCGGATGGGGGGGCCCCCACCGGGGAGCTGTTTTTT. Its amino acids are CASSPDGGAPTGELFF.